The 25 T cell receptor beta chains in this list originate from one sample, sequenced in a study of shared clonotypes between healthy human individuals (TCRdb year 2020). Receptors were amplified or captured by the immunoSEQ multiplex PCR assay. What TCRdb holds here is the immuneACCESS table cut down to in-frame rearrangements. Part of the clones is not present; checked against another copy, under half of the missing clones reflect an unresolved V gene, and the others are unexplained. In this sample the table shows about 600,000 clones, less than 98% of which occur a single time. The ten largest clones add up to about 0.06% of the sample. The sequenced material came from naive CD4+ T cells sorted from blood. What this sample's cell subset or site label stands for: CD45RA+ positively selected. These receptors all come from a woman in her thirties in good health.

This sequence joins TRBV19 and TRBJ2-3, with 12 bases aligning to TRBD2. CDR1 and CDR2 from the germline V gene are LNHDA and SQIVND (reference sequence). Trimming at V came to 6 bases and at J to 2 bases, leaving 3 bases not matched to a gene. This CDR3 contains 15 residues. CDR3 nucleotide sequence: TGTGCCAGTAGGCTAGCGGGAGGGCCCACAGATACGCAGTATTTT. Its protein is CASRLAGGPTDTQYF.

This chain links TRBV27 with TRBJ1-2; D gene uncertain. Germline V gives CDR1 MNHEY, CDR2 SMNVEV (reference sequence). V was clipped by 3 bases and J by 6 bases, with 11 bases between them. This CDR3 is 13 amino acids long. The CDR3 bases are TGTGCCAGCAGTTTTTCACTGGGCCATGGCTACACCTTC. Its protein product is CASSFSLGHGYTF.

The genes are TRBV5-4 and TRBJ2-1, with D unresolved. The ends were cut back, 2 bases at V and 7 bases at J, with 7 bases in the middle. The CDR3 sequence is 12 residues long. Germline assignment: CDR1 SGHNT and CDR2 YYREEE (reference sequence). The CDR3 is CASSFMENEQFF. The CDR3 DNA reads as TGTGCCAGCAGCTTTATGGAAAATGAGCAGTTCTTC.

V gene TRBV6-8 combines with J gene TRBJ2-7; TRBD1 might be the D (6 bases). Germline lookup yields CDR1 MNHGY and CDR2 SAAAGT. V was cut by 10 bases and J by 7 bases, with 23 bases left in between. The CDR3 consists of 14 residues. The CDR3 sequence is CANPGTKPPAEQYF. The CDR3, as DNA: TGTGCCAACCCCGGGACAAAGCCGCCGGCGGAGCAGTACTTC.

CDR3 coding DNA: TGTGCCAGCAGGTCTACCGGGACAGGCAGCTCCTACGAGCAGTACTTC. Protein sequence: CASRSTGTGSSYEQYF. The chain links TRBV28 to TRBJ2-7; 8 nucleotides align to TRBD1. V lost 6 bases to trimming and J lost 0 bases; unmatched junction nucleotides: 10. The length of the CDR3 is 16 residues. Germline V CDR1 and CDR2: MDHEN, SYDVKM.

In DNA form, the CDR3 reads TGTGCCAGCAGCCAAGCGAAAGACACTGAAGCTTTCTTT. It specifies CASSQAKDTEAFF. The V gene is TRBV2, the J gene TRBJ1-1; D unclear. V lost 6 bases and J lost 3, with 11 bases in between. Per germline, CDR1 SNHLY and CDR2 FYNNEI. This CDR3 spans 13 amino acids.

The chain joins TRBV6-1 to TRBJ1-3; D not certain. Trimming pared 1 base from V and 0 bases from J, leaving 7 bases between. Looked up from germline, CDR1 is MNHNS and CDR2 is SASEGT. The CDR3 is 15 residues long. As DNA, the CDR3 is TGTGCCAGCAGTGAAGGGTTCTTCTCTGGAAACACCATATATTTT. Translating gives CASSEGFFSGNTIYF.

The chain joins TRBV27 to TRBJ1-1, with D possibly TRBD1 on 5 matching bases. Germline V CDR1 and CDR2: MNHEY, SMNVEV (reference sequence). V was clipped by 7 bases and J by 3 bases, with 15 bases between them. CDR3 size: 14 residues. The CDR3 DNA follows: TGTGCCAGCACCGCCCAGCAGGGCCACACTGAAGCTTTCTTT. Translating gives CASTAQQGHTEAFF.

This rearrangement joins TRBV2 to TRBJ2-7; D might be TRBD1 (5 bases). The CDR3 extends over 14 amino acids. Trimming shortened V by 6 bases and J by 3 bases, and 15 bases separated the two germline ends. Germline lookup yields CDR1 SNHLY and CDR2 FYNNEI. CDR3 in DNA: TGTGCCAGCAGAGGGTTGACAGCGTTCTACGAGCAGTACTTC. It codes for CASRGLTAFYEQYF.

This clone is a singleton in its sample. This rearrangement joins TRBV5-1 to TRBJ1-1, with D perhaps matching TRBD1 (6 bases). V lost 1 base, J lost 0 bases, and 13 bases lay in between. The germline CDR1 and CDR2 sequences are SGHRS and YFSETQ. The CDR3 spans 16 residues. The CDR3 sequence is CASSLQPGDLNTEAFF. The CDR3 DNA reads TGCGCCAGCAGCTTGCAGCCAGGGGACTTGAACACTGAAGCTTTCTTT. Together with reference TRBV5-1 and TRBJ1-1, the CDR3 gives the full variable domain: KAGVTQTPRYLIKTRGQQVTLSCSPISGHRSVSWYQQTPGQGLQFLFEYFSETQRNKGNFPGRFSGRQFSNSRSEMNVSTLELGDSALYLCASSLQPGDLNTEAFFGQGTRLTVV.

The V gene is TRBV28, the J gene TRBJ2-1; 9 bases are shared with TRBD1. CDR1 and CDR2 from the germline V gene are MDHEN and SYDVKM. Germline trimming cut 7 bases from V and 6 bases from J; bases unmatched to any gene: 13. CDR3 length: 16 residues. In DNA form, the CDR3 reads TGTGCCAGCAATGCACAGGGGGCCCCTTTTGGCAATGAGCAGTTCTTC. Its translation: CASNAQGAPFGNEQFF.

The J gene is TRBJ1-3, the V gene TRBV11-2; D unclear. The CDR3 sequence is 16 residues long. Germline lookup yields CDR1 SGHAT and CDR2 FQNNGV. Trimming pared 5 bases from V and 0 bases from J, leaving 14 bases between. The CDR3 region is CASSQQPDVSGNTIYF. The CDR3 nucleotides read TGTGCCAGCAGCCAACAGCCGGATGTCTCTGGAAACACCATATATTTT. The full variable domain, completed using reference TRBV11-2 and TRBJ1-3, is EAGVAQSPRYKIIEKRQSVAFWCNPISGHATLYWYQQILGQGPKLLIQFQNNGVVDDSQLPKDRFSAERLKGVDSTLKIQPAKLEDSAVYLCASSQQPDVSGNTIYFGEGSWLTVV.

V and J are TRBV9 and TRBJ2-2, with TRBD2 matching 10 bases. The V and J ends lost 0 bases and 6 bases, in that order; junction bases with no gene match: 2. Germline V gene sequence: CDR1 SGDLS, CDR2 YYNGEE. The CDR3 contains 15 residues. The CDR3 is CASSVGSGRAGELFF. The CDR3 nucleotides are TGTGCCAGCAGCGTAGGAAGCGGGAGGGCCGGGGAGCTGTTTTTT.

The chain has TRBV11-2 and TRBJ2-7; D might be TRBD1 (6 bases). V dropped 5 bases and J dropped 4 bases, with 9 bases sitting between them. This CDR3 is built from 12 residues. Looked up from germline, CDR1 is SGHAT and CDR2 is FQNNGV. The CDR3 region is CASSTTGYEQYF. The CDR3 DNA reads TGTGCCAGCAGCACAACAGGGTACGAGCAGTACTTC.

V and J are TRBV2 and TRBJ2-3; D perhaps matches TRBD2 (5 bases). Trimming pared 7 bases from V and 6 bases from J, leaving 11 bases between. Germline V gene lookup returns CDR1 SNHLY and CDR2 FYNNEI. The CDR3 contains 12 residues. Written as DNA, the CDR3 is TGTGCCAGCATGGGAGCTCGGGATACGCAGTATTTT. This gives the protein CASMGARDTQYF.

V gene TRBV27 combines with J gene TRBJ2-1; D gene unclear. The CDR3 runs to 17 residues. V gave up 5 bases and J gave up 6 bases, with 23 bases separating them. CDR1 is MNHEY, CDR2 SMNVEV, per germline (reference sequence). The CDR3 sequence: CASSPSLRYLGSNEQFF. The CDR3 DNA sequence: TGTGCCAGCAGTCCATCACTACGATATTTGGGGTCCAATGAGCAGTTCTTC.

The CDR3 region has the DNA TGCGCCAGCAGCTTGGGACTAGGTGATAATGAGCAGTTCTTC. Translated: CASSLGLGDNEQFF. V gene TRBV5-1 combines with J gene TRBJ2-1, with D possibly matching TRBD2 (6 bases). Germline V lookup: CDR1 SGHRS, CDR2 YFSETQ. V dropped 0 bases and J dropped 7 bases, with 11 bases sitting between them. The CDR3 is 14 amino acids. The full variable domain, with the rest looked up from reference TRBV5-1 and TRBJ2-1, is KAGVTQTPRYLIKTRGQQVTLSCSPISGHRSVSWYQQTPGQGLQFLFEYFSETQRNKGNFPGRFSGRQFSNSRSEMNVSTLELGDSALYLCASSLGLGDNEQFFGPGTRLTVL.

The gene calls are TRBV19 and TRBJ1-4; D is unresolved. Germline loops: CDR1 LNHDA, CDR2 SQIVND (reference sequence). Trimming removed 6 bases at V and 4 bases at J, with 12 bases between. The CDR3 loop spans 14 amino acids. The CDR3 reads CASSGGHGNEKLFF. The CDR3 DNA reads as TGTGCCAGTAGCGGAGGCCATGGTAATGAAAAACTGTTTTTT.

This chain links TRBV10-3 with TRBJ2-7; D may be TRBD1 (6 bases). The CDR3 is made up of 13 amino acids. Germline CDR1 ENHRY, CDR2 SYGVKD. The V end lost 8 bases, the J end lost 6 bases, and 17 bases lay between the germline ends. The CDR3 coding sequence is TGTGCCATCGAACCCAACAGGGCGGGCGAGCAGTACTTC. Translated: CAIEPNRAGEQYF.

This chain connects TRBV7-2 to TRBJ2-5, with D unclear. Deletions cut 5 bases from V and 5 bases from J, with 15 bases between. The CDR3 runs to 14 residues. Per the germline V gene, CDR1 is SGHTA and CDR2 is FQGNSA. As DNA, the CDR3 is TGTGCCAGCAGCCGATATGTAGTGGCCGAGACCCAGTACTTC. Protein product: CASSRYVVAETQYF.

The genes are TRBV11-2 and TRBJ2-1; 7 nucleotides line up with TRBD2. With V trimmed by 4 bases and J by 9 bases, 18 bases remained unmatched. The CDR3 is 17 residues long. CDR1 and CDR2 from the germline V gene are SGHAT and FQNNGV. CDR3: CASSSARGAGRRFEQFF. The CDR3 bases are TGTGCCAGCAGCTCCGCCCGGGGAGCGGGGCGGAGATTTGAGCAGTTCTTC.

V and J are TRBV9 and TRBJ2-2; D perhaps matches TRBD1 (5 bases). Trimming removed 5 bases at V and 7 bases at J, with 9 bases between. CDR3 length: 12 amino acids. Germline CDR1 reads SGDLS; CDR2 reads YYNGEE. CDR3 amino acids: CASSQQGGELFF. CDR3 sequence (DNA): TGTGCCAGCAGTCAGCAGGGCGGGGAGCTGTTTTTT.

The chain employs TRBV28 and TRBJ1-5; unclear D gene. This CDR3 comprises 15 residues. The germline gives CDR1 MDHEN, CDR2 SYDVKM. Deletions cut 8 bases from V and 0 bases from J, with 14 bases between. The CDR3 DNA reads as TGTGCCAGCTACGCCCAGGACTATAGCAATCAGCCCCAGCATTTT. Its translation is CASYAQDYSNQPQHF.

DNA of the CDR3: TGTGCCAGCAGGGGGACAGGGATCCGCAATGAGCAGTTCTTC. It is translated as CASRGTGIRNEQFF. The rearrangement links TRBV25-1 to TRBJ2-1; 9 bases map to TRBD1. Per germline, CDR1 MGHDK and CDR2 SYGVNS. This CDR3 has 14 residues. The ends lost 6 bases at V and 6 bases at J; junction bases unmatched: 6.

The chain recombines TRBV28 with TRBJ2-7, with D possibly TRBD1 on 6 matching bases. Germline values: CDR1 MDHEN, CDR2 SYDVKM. With 7 bases removed from V and 3 bases from J, the gap between germline ends came to 13 bases. The CDR3 extends over 13 amino acids. This CDR3 is CASTDSPNYEQYF. In DNA form, the CDR3 reads TGTGCCAGCACGGACAGCCCAAACTACGAGCAGTACTTC.